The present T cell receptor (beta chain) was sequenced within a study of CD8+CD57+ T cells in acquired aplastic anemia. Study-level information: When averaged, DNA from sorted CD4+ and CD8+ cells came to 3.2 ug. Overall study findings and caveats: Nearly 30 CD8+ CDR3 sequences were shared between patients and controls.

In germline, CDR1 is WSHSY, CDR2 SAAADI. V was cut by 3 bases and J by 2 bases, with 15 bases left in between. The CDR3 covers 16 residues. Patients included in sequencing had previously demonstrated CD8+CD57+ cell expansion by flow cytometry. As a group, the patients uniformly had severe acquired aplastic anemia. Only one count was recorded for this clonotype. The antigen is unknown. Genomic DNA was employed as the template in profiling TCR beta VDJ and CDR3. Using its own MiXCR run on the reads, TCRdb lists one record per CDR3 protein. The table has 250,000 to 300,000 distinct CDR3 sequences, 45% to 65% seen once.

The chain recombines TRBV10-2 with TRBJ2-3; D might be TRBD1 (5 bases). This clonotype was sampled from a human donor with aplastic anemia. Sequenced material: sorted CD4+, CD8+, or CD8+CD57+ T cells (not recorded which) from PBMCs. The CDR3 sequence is CASSDPQGSSTDTQYF. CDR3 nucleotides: TGCGCCAGCAGTGACCCGCAGGGCAGCTCCACAGATACGCAGTATTTT.